This TCR beta chain was found in a study of Graves' ophthalmopathy and Graves' hyperthyroidism. Amplification of the TCR beta CDR3 regions used RNA transcripts (as template). An initial RT-PCR round employing HTBI primers preceded a second-round multiplex PCR. Each CDR3 protein is one row after TCRdb ran MiXCR on the multiplex PCR reads. The top ten clones hold around 3.2% of a sample with about 420,000 distinct CDR3 sequences, more than 20% of them seen once. In this sample, this clonotype turned up many times. Per the germline V gene, CDR1 is MNHNS and CDR2 is SASEGT. The CDR3 consists of 15 residues. The V end lost 5 bases, the J end lost 3 bases, and 16 bases lay between the germline ends.

Sequencing input: peripheral blood. The chain is built from TRBV6-1 and TRBJ2-5; D might be TRBD1 or TRBD2, each matching 5 bases. This clonotype was obtained from a woman between 18 and 29 years old with stable Graves' hyperthyroidism. Here the CDR3 reads CASSPEGRIKETQYF. CDR3 nucleotide sequence: TGTGCCAGCAGTCCCGAGGGGAGAATCAAAGAGACCCAGTACTTC.